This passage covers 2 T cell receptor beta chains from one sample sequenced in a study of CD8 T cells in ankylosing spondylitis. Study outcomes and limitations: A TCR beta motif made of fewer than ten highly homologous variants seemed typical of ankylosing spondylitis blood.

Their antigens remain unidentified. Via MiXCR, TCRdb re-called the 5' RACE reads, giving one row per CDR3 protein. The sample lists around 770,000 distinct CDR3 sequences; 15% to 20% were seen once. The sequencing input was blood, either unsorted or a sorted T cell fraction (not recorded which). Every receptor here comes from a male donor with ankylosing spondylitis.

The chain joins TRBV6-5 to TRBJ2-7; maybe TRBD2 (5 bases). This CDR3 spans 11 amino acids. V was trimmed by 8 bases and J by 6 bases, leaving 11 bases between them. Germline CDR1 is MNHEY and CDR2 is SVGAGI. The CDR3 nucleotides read TGTGCCAGCCACCTGAGGGCCGAGCAGTACTTC. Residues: CASHLRAEQYF.

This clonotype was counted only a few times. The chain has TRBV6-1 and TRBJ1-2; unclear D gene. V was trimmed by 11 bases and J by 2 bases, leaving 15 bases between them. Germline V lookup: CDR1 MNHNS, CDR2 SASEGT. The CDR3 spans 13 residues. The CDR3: CAGRQVGNYGYTF. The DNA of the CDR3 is TGTGCCGGCCGGCAAGTAGGGAACTATGGCTACACCTTC.